The clone carrying this TCR beta chain was recorded once. The CDR3 extends over 15 amino acids. CDR1 LNHNV and CDR2 YYDKDF come from the germline V gene (reference sequence). Trimming cost V 1 base and J 8 bases; bases outside gene matches: 2. Authors' analysis steps: For nucleated cells, counts were estimated from reference gene primer amplification. TCRdb's copy holds only in-frame clones and misses some; the assay was immunoSEQ multiplex PCR. V and J calls and clone size are copied from that table; D and trimming were computed from the DNA. This sample has 150,000 to 200,000 clones, with 88% found just once. The record originates from a study of blood T cell repertoires in COVID-19. Looking at the study overall: Researchers got acute and convalescent COVID-19 samples from the United States, Italy and Spain. From T cells, B-cell-depleted T cells, or PBMCs came the material, which was cDNA or gDNA.

The TCR was taken from a human donor in a cohort sampled during active COVID-19. Source material: peripheral blood. The rearrangement joins TRBV15 to TRBJ2-1; TRBD2 aligns across 13 bases. The CDR3: CATSRVTSGRDEQFF. DNA of the CDR3: TGTGCCACCAGCAGAGTCACTAGCGGGAGGGATGAGCAGTTCTTC.